This T cell receptor (beta chain) was retrieved from a study of blood T cell repertoires in COVID-19. The CDR3 length is 14 residues. The trim removed 5 bases at V and 6 bases at J, leaving 4 bases unmatched. Germline V gene sequence: CDR1 MNHEY, CDR2 SVGAGI. The repertoire was sequenced with immunoSEQ multiplex PCR; TCRdb's copy has only in-frame clones and lacks some. The repertoire has some 75,000 clones, roughly 88% of them found once; the top ten carry about 2.7%. The J gene is TRBJ2-1, the V gene TRBV6-5, with 10 bases lining up with TRBD2. Sequenced material: peripheral blood. The sequence came from a man between 65 and 85 years old with active or convalescent COVID-19. CDR3 in DNA: TGTGCCAGCAGTATAGCGGGAGGAGGCAATGAGCAGTTCTTC. It specifies CASSIAGGGNEQFF.